The 9 T cell receptor beta chains presented below share a single source sample, sequenced in a study of blood T cell repertoires in COVID-19. The assay was immunoSEQ multiplex PCR, and TCRdb's table has in-frame clones only and misses some. This repertoire shows about 150,000 clones, 80% to 85% found once; its top ten account for approximately 8%. The specimen sequenced was PBMCs or T cells enriched from blood (not recorded which). These receptors came from a woman between 45 and 65 years old who had recovered from COVID-19.

The chain is built from TRBV2 and TRBJ2-1, with D maybe TRBD1 (6 bases). Trimming took 5 bases from V and 6 from J, leaving 11 bases between them. This CDR3 is 13 amino acids long. Germline values: CDR1 SNHLY, CDR2 FYNNEI. CDR3 residues: CASSRQGLNEQFF. DNA of the CDR3: TGTGCCAGCAGTCGCCAGGGGCTCAATGAGCAGTTCTTC.

The J gene is TRBJ1-1, the V gene TRBV5-4, with D tentatively TRBD1 (5 bases). CDR3 length: 15 residues. Germline assignment: CDR1 SGHNT and CDR2 YYREEE (reference sequence). Trimming stripped 3 bases from V and 2 bases from J, with 14 bases between. The CDR3 DNA sequence: TGTGCCAGCAGCTCCCAGGGTTTAAGAAACACTGAAGCTTTCTTT. Its translation: CASSSQGLRNTEAFF.

The V call is TRBV28, the J call TRBJ2-1, with TRBD1 matching over 9 bases. This CDR3 contains 16 residues. Looked up from germline, CDR1 is MDHEN and CDR2 is SYDVKM. The J segment lost 7 bases and the V segment lost 6 bases, leaving 13 bases of the junction unmatched. The CDR3 bases are TGTGCCAGCAGCCCTCCCGGGGACAGGGTGTTAAATGAGCAGTTCTTC. Translated, it gives CASSPPGDRVLNEQFF.

The CDR3 loop reads CASSLGIRAEAFF. DNA of the CDR3: TGTGCCAGCAGCTTAGGTATTCGGGCTGAAGCTTTCTTT. The chain recombines TRBV11-2 with TRBJ1-1, with D unclear. CDR3 length: 13 residues. V was shortened by 1 base and J by 6 bases, with 9 bases between the two germline ends. The germline gives CDR1 SGHAT, CDR2 FQNNGV.

The chain uses TRBV7-2 and TRBJ1-1; TRBD1 agrees at 10 bases. In germline, CDR1 is SGHTA, CDR2 FQGNSA. The V gene end was trimmed by 5 bases and the J gene end by 5 bases; junction bases not matched to a gene: 5. CDR3 size: 14 residues. In DNA form, the CDR3 reads TGTGCCAGCAGCAACCGGGACAGGGGTACTGAAGCTTTCTTT. Translated, it gives CASSNRDRGTEAFF.

The chain has TRBV14 and TRBJ2-2; possibly TRBD1 for D (5 bases). The CDR3 extends over 14 amino acids. Trimming pared 5 bases from V and 2 bases from J, leaving 9 bases between. Germline V gives CDR1 SGHDN, CDR2 FVKESK. The CDR3 nucleotides are TGTGCCAGCAGCTACAGGACCAACACCGGGGAGCTGTTTTTT. Its protein is CASSYRTNTGELFF.

V usage is TRBV2 and J usage is TRBJ1-2, with D possibly TRBD1 on 6 matching bases. CDR3 length: 12 residues. In germline, CDR1 is SNHLY, CDR2 FYNNEI. The germline V and J ends were trimmed by 6 bases and 3 bases, with 8 bases remaining between them. CDR3 region: CASRGADYGYTF. Here the CDR3 DNA reads TGTGCCAGCAGGGGGGCGGACTATGGCTACACCTTC.

J is TRBJ2-2 and V is TRBV4-2, with TRBD2 matching over 12 bases. CDR1 is LGHNA and CDR2 is YNFKEQ in the germline V gene. The CDR3 sequence is 17 residues long. Germline trimming cut 0 bases from V and 7 bases from J; bases unmatched to any gene: 6. The CDR3 bases are TGTGCCAGCAGCCAAGACCTAGCGGGAGGGCCGAGCGGGGAGCTGTTTTTT. Translation gives CASSQDLAGGPSGELFF.

The chain links TRBV7-2 to TRBJ1-2; no firm D call. Trimming removed 5 bases at V and 4 bases at J, with 11 bases between. Germline V gene data show CDR1 as SGHTA and CDR2 as FQGNSA. The CDR3 is 13 residues long. CDR3 bases: TGTGCCAGCAGCATAGATTCGGTCTATGGCTACACCTTC. This sequence encodes CASSIDSVYGYTF.